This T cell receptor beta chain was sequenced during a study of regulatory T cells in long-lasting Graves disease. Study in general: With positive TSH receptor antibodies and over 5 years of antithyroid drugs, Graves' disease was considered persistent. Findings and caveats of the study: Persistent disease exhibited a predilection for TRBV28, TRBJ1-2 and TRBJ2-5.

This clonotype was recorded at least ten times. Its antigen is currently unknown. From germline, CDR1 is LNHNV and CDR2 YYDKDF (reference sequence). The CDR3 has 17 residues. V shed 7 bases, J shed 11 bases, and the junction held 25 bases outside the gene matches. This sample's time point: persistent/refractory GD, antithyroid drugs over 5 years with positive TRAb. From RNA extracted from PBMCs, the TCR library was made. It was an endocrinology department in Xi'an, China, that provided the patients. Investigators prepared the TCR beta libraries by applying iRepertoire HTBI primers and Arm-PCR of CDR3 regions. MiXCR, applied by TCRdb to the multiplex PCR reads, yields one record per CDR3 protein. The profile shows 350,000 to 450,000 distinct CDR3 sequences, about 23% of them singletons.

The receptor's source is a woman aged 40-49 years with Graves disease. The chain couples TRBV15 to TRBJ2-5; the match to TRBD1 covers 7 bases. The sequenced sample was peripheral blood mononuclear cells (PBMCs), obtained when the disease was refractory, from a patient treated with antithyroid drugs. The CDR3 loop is CATTVATLGTAAGSQYF. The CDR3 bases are TGTGCCACCACGGTTGCCACCCTTGGGACAGCCGCCGGATCGCAGTACTTC.